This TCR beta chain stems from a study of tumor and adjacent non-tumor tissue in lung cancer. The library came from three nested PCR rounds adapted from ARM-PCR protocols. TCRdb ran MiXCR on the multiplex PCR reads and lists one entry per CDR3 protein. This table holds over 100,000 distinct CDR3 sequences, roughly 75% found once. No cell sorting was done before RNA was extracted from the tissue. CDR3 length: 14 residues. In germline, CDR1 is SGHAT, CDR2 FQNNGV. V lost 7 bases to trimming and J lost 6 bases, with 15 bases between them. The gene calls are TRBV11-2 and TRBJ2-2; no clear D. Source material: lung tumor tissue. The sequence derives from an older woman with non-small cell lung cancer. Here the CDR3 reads CASTLRIVSGELFF. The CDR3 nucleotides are TGTGCCAGCACCCTTCGAATAGTCTCCGGGGAGCTGTTTTTT.